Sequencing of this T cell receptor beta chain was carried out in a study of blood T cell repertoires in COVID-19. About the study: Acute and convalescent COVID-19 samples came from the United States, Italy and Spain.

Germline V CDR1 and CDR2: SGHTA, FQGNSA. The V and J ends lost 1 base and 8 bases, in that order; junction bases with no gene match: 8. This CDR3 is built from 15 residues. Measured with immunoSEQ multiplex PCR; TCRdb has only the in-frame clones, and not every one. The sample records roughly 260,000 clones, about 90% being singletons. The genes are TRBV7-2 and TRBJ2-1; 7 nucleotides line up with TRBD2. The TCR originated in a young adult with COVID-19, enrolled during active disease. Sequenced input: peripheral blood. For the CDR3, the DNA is TGTGCCAGCAGCTTAGATACCGGGGAGGGATATGAGCAGTTCTTC. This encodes CASSLDTGEGYEQFF.